This T cell receptor (beta chain) stems from a study of cytomegalovirus exposure and HLA in healthy donors. This CDR3 spans 15 amino acids. The germline V gene has CDR1 SGDLS and CDR2 YYNGEE. J gave up 6 bases and V 2 bases, and 4 bases lay outside the gene matches. PCR primers comprised 60 Vbeta and 13 Jbeta primers. Clones were sequenced by immunoSEQ multiplex PCR, and TCRdb holds only the in-frame ones, with some missing. The table records about 220,000 clones, less than 85% of them present only once. This clonotype was sampled from a young man in good health and CMV-seronegative. The sequencing input was PBMCs. V usage is TRBV9 and J usage is TRBJ2-1; 11 nucleotides line up with TRBD2. For the CDR3, the DNA is TGTGCCAGCAGCGTGACTAGCGGGACGTTCAATGAGCAGTTCTTC. Protein product: CASSVTSGTFNEQFF.